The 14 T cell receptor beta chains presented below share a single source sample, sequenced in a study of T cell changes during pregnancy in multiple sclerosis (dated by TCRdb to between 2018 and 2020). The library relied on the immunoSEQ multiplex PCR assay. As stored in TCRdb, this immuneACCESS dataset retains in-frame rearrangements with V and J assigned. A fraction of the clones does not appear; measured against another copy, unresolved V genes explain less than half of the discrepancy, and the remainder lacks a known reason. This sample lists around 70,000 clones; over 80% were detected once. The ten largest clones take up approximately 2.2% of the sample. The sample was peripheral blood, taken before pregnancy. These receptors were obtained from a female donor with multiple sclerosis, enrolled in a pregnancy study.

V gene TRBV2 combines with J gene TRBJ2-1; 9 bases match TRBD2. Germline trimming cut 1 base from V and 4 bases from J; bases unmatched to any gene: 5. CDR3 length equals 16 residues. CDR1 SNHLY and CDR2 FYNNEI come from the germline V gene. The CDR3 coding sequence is TGTGCCAGCAGTGAAGGACGCGCGGGGGGGTACAATGAGCAGTTCTTC. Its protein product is CASSEGRAGGYNEQFF.

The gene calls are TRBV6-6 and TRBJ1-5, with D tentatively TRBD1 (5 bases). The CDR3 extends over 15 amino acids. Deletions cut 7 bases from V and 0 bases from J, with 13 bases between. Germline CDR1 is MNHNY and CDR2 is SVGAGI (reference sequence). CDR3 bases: TGTGCCAGCAACAAAGGGGAAAATAGCAATCAGCCCCAGCATTTT. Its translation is CASNKGENSNQPQHF.

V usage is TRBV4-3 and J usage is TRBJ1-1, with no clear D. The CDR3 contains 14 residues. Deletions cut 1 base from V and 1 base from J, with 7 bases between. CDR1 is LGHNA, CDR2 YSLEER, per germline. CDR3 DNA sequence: TGCGCCAGCAGCCAAGTAATAGAGAACACTGAAGCTTTCTTT. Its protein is CASSQVIENTEAFF.

In DNA form, the CDR3 reads TGCGCCAGCAGCTTGGTGGCATCGGCAGGCCTTCGGAACTATGGCTACACCTTC. Translated: CASSLVASAGLRNYGYTF. The V and J genes are TRBV5-1 and TRBJ1-2; D is unresolved. Germline V gene data show CDR1 as SGHRS and CDR2 as YFSETQ. This CDR3 is built from 18 residues. V gave up 0 bases and J gave up 2 bases, with 20 bases separating them.

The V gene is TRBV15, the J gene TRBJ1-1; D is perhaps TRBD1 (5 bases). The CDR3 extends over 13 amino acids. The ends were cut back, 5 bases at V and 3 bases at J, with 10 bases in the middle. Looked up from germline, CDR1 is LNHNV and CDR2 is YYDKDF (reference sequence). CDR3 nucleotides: TGTGCCACCAGCGAGCAGGGTGACACTGAAGCTTTCTTT. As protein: CATSEQGDTEAFF.

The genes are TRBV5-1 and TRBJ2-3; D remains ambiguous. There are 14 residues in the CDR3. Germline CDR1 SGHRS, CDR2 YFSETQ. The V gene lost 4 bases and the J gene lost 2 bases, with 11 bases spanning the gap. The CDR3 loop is CASSPFDNTDTQYF. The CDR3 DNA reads TGCGCCAGCAGCCCTTTTGACAACACAGATACGCAGTATTTT.

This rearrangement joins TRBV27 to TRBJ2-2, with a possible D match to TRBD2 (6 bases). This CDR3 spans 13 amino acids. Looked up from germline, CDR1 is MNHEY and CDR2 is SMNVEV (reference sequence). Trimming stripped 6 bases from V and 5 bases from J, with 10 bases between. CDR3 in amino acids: CASSLGLTGELFF. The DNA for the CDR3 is TGTGCCAGCAGCCTTGGACTAACCGGGGAGCTGTTTTTT.

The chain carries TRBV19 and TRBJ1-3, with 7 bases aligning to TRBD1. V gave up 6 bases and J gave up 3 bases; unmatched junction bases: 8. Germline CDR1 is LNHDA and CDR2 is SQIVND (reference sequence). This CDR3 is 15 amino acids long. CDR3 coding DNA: TGTGCCAGTAGGGTCGACAGGGTGGATGGAAACACCATATATTTT. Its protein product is CASRVDRVDGNTIYF.

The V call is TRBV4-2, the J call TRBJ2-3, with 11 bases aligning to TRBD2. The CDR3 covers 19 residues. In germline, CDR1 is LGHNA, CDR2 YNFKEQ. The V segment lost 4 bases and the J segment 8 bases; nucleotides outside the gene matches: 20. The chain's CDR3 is CASSRILASGGLAGRTQYF. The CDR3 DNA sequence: TGTGCCAGCAGCCGCATACTGGCTAGCGGGGGGCTTGCGGGTCGTACGCAGTATTTT.

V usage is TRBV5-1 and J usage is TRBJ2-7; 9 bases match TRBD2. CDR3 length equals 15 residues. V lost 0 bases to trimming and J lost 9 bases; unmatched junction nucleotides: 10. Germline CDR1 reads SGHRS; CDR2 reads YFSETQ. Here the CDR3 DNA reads TGCGCCAGCAGCTTGGCCCAGCGGGAGGAGTATGGGCAGTACTTC. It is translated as CASSLAQREEYGQYF.

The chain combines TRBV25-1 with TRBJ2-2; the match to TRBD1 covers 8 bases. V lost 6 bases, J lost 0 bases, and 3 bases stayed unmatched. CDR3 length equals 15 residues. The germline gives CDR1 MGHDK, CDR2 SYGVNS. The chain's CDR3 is CASRNRGSNTGELFF. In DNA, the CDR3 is TGTGCCAGCAGAAACAGGGGGTCGAACACCGGGGAGCTGTTTTTT.

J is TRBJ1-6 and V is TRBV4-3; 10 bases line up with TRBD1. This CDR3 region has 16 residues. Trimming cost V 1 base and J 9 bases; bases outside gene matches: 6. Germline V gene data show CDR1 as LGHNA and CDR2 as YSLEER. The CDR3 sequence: CASSQATGGEASPLHF. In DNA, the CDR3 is TGCGCCAGCAGCCAAGCGACAGGGGGCGAAGCTTCACCCCTCCACTTT.

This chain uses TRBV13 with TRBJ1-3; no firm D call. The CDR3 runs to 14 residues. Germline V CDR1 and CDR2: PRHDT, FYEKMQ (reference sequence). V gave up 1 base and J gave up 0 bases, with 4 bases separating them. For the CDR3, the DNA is TGTGCCAGCAGCTTAGCTTCCTCTGGAAACACCATATATTTT. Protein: CASSLASSGNTIYF.

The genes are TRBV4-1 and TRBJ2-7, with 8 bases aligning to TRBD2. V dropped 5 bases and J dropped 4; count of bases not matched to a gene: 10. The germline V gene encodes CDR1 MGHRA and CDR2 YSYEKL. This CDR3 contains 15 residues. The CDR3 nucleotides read TGCGCCAGCAGCGGCCAGGAGCGGGAGTGGTACGAGCAGTACTTC. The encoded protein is CASSGQEREWYEQYF.